Below, one T cell receptor beta chain is given with its context. This clonotype was seen at least ten times. The antigen it binds to is not known. No clone much larger than this one lies a single base away; base qualities are absent. The sample originates from a study of response to subunit inactivated influenza vaccine (dated by TCRdb to the late 2010s). Background for the entire study: Deep quantitative T cell receptor repertoire profiling was used in the study to track responses to a trivalent subunit inactivated influenza vaccine.

What the research found in general, with its limitations: According to the authors, only a limited number of new T cells may be recruited by each seasonal influenza vaccination.

The library was built by means of RT-PCR. Reads for this sample came from an Illumina HiSeq 2500. The public reads were reanalyzed by TCRdb: fastp trimming at Q25, MiXCR alignment, in-frame beta chains only. Under each unique CDR3 protein, matching rows form one entry showing the most common genes and DNA. A total of about 780,000 distinct CDR3 sequences appear in this sample, around 18% of them only once. Approximately 10% of the sample belongs to the ten largest clones. The sample was PBMCs from blood, taken roughly 5 days after vaccination. The TCR sequence derives from a man over 45 who received an inactivated influenza vaccine. Donor details come from another sample of the same person, matched by shared clones.

The base sequence is TGCAGTGCCATACAAGAGACCCAGTACTTC. The resulting protein is CSAIQETQYF. The chain links TRBV20-1 with TRBJ2-5; no D segment can be confidently identified. For CDR1 and CDR2, the germline V gene (reference sequence) lists DFQATT and SNEGSKA. Between the V and J ends, shortened by 6 bases and 2 bases respectively, the junction contains 4 bases. Spanning cysteine to phenylalanine, the CDR3 consists of 10 amino acids. The read is trimmed to its CDR3 DNA, 30 bases read in frame from base 1.